This T cell receptor beta chain originates from a study of patients and donors after allogeneic stem cell transplantation. Germline-derived CDR1 and CDR2 are LGHNA and YSLEER. The CDR3 runs 16 residues. With 0 bases removed from V and 1 base from J, the gap between germline ends came to 12 bases. TCRdb reprocessed the RT-PCR reads via MiXCR and lists one record per CDR3 protein. Of over 150,000 distinct CDR3 sequences listed, about 40% are singletons. This TCR derives from a human donor who was either an allogeneic HSCT recipient or a stem cell or donor lymphocyte infusion donor (not recorded which). It is not recorded whose cells these are; they may come from a transplant donor. The sample consisted of blood, either unsorted or a sorted T cell fraction (not recorded which). The V call is TRBV4-3, the J call TRBJ1-2; possible D gene TRBD1, 6 bases. The chain's CDR3 is CASSQDVSGVNYGYTF. The CDR3 bases are TGCGCCAGCAGCCAAGATGTGTCAGGGGTTAACTATGGCTACACCTTC.